Below, 5 T cell receptor beta chains from the same sample are listed, as sequenced in a study of cytomegalovirus exposure and HLA in healthy donors. The PCR made use of 60 Vbeta and 13 Jbeta primers. The assay was immunoSEQ multiplex PCR, and TCRdb's table has in-frame clones only and misses some. The data show under 150,000 clones, with approximately 80% seen just once and about 2.5% held by the top ten. Source material: PBMCs. Receptors originate from a boy between 2 and 10 years old in good health and CMV-seronegative.

The chain carries TRBV11-2 and TRBJ1-1; possibly TRBD1 for D (6 bases). The CDR3 loop spans 14 amino acids. Germline CDR1 SGHAT, CDR2 FQNNGV. The germline V and J ends were trimmed by 4 bases and 0 bases, with 9 bases remaining between them. The chain's CDR3 is CASSWAGVNTEAFF. CDR3 DNA: TGTGCCAGCAGCTGGGCAGGGGTGAACACTGAAGCTTTCTTT.

V is TRBV4-3 and J is TRBJ2-7, with D possibly being TRBD1 (6 bases). CDR3 size: 16 residues. The V end was cut by 1 base, the J end by 5 bases, with 18 bases between. Germline CDR1 and CDR2: LGHNA and YSLEER. CDR3 residues: CASSQGRIGAGDEQYF. The CDR3 nucleotides read TGCGCCAGCAGCCAAGGTCGAATCGGGGCAGGGGACGAGCAGTACTTC.

The chain uses TRBV27 and TRBJ2-1; D is unclear. Per germline, CDR1 MNHEY and CDR2 SMNVEV (reference sequence). Trimming pared 3 bases from V and 9 bases from J, leaving 12 bases between. CDR3 size: 13 residues. The CDR3 nucleotides read TGTGCCAGCAGTTTTACTATTCTGAGTGAGCAGTTCTTC. Translated: CASSFTILSEQFF.

In this sample, this clone turned up a few times. The chain carries TRBV5-5 and TRBJ1-3, with D possibly TRBD1 on 6 matching bases. The CDR3 totals 15 residues. Trimming removed 0 bases at V and 1 base at J, with 8 bases between. The germline V gene has CDR1 SGHKS and CDR2 YYEKEE (reference sequence). CDR3 residues: CASSLDRASGNTIYF. The CDR3 region has the DNA TGTGCCAGCAGCTTGGACAGGGCATCTGGAAACACCATATATTTT.

The V and J genes are TRBV25-1 and TRBJ2-2; the D is unclear. V lost 6 bases and J 3 bases, leaving 8 bases between the germline ends. CDR1 is MGHDK, CDR2 SYGVNS, per germline. The CDR3 runs to 13 residues. This chain's CDR3 is CASSHRDTGELFF. Written as DNA, the CDR3 is TGTGCCAGCAGCCACAGAGACACCGGGGAGCTGTTTTTT.